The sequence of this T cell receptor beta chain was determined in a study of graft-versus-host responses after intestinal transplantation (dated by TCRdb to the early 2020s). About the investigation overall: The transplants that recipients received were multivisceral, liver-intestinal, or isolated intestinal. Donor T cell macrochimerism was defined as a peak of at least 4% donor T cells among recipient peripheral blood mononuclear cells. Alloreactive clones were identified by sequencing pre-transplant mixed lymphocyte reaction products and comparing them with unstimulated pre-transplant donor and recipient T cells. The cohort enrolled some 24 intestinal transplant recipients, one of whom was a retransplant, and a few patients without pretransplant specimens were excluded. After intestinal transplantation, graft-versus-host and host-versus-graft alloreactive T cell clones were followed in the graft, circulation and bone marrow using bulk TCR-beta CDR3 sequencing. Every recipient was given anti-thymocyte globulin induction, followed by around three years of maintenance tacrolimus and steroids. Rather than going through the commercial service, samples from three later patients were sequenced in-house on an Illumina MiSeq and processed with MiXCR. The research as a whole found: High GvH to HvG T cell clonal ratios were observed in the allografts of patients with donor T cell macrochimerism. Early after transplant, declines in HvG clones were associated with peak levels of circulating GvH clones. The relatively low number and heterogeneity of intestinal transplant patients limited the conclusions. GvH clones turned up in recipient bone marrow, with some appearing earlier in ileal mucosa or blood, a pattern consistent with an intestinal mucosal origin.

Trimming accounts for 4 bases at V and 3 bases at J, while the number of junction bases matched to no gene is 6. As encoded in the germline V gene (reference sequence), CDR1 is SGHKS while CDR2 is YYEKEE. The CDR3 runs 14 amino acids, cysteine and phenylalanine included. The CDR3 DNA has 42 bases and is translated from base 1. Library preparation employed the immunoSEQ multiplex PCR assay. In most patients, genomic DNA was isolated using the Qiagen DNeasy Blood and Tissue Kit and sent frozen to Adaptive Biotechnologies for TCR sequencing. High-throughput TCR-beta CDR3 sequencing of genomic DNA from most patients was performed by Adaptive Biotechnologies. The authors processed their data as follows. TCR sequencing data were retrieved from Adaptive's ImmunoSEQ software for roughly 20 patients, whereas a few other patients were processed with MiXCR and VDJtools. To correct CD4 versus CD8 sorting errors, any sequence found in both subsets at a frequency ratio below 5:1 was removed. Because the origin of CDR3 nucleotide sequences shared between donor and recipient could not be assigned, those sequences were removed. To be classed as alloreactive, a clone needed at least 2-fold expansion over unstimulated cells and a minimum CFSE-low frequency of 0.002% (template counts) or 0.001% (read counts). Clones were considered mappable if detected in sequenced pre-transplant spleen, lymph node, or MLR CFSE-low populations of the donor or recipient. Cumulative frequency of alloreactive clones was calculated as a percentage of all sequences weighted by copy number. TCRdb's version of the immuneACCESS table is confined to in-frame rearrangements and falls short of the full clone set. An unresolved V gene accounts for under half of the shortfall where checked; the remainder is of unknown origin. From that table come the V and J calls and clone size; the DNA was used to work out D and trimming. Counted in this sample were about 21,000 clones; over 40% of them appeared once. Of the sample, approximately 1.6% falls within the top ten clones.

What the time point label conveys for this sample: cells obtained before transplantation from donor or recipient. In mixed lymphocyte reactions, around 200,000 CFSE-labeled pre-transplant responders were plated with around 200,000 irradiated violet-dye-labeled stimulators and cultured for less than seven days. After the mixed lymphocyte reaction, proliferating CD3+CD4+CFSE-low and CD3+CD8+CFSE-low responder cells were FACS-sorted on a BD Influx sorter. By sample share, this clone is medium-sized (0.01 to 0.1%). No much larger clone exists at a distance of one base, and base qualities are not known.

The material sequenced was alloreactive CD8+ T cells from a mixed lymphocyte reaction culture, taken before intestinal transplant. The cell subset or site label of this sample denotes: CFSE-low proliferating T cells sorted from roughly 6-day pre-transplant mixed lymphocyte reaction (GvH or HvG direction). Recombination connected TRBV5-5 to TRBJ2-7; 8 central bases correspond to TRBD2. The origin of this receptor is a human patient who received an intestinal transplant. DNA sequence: TGTGCCAGCAGCCGACCGGGAGGGCGCTACGAGCAGTACTTC. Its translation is CASSRPGGRYEQYF.